Shown below are 26 T cell receptor beta chains from a single sample sequenced in a study of PD-1 blockade in mismatch repair-deficient tumors. Profiling relied on immunoSEQ multiplex PCR, and the TCRdb table lists in-frame clones only, not all of them. The top ten hold roughly 2.7% of the sample, which has about 84,000 clones, around 85% seen once. The sample consisted of peripheral blood, taken 12 weeks after starting pembrolizumab. The receptor source for this set is an adult with mismatch repair-deficient cancer.

This clone came up a few times. J is TRBJ1-5 and V is TRBV19; no reliable D call. The CDR3 covers 13 residues. Trimming removed 4 bases at V and 7 bases at J, with 11 bases between. Germline CDR1 and CDR2: LNHDA and SQIVND (reference sequence). The CDR3 DNA reads as TGTGCCAGTAGTACAGGAGCCGGGCAGCCCCAGCATTTT. It codes for CASSTGAGQPQHF. Variable domain in full (rest from reference TRBV19 and TRBJ1-5): DGGITQSPKYLFRKEGQNVTLSCEQNLNHDAMYWYRQDPGQGLRLIYYSQIVNDFQKGDIAEGYSVSREKKESFPLTVTSAQKNPTAFYLCASSTGAGQPQHFGDGTRLSIL.

The CDR3 DNA follows: TGCGCCAGCAGGACAGACCCGCCTTTGGGAGAGACCCAGTACTTC. It codes for CASRTDPPLGETQYF. The chain is built from TRBV10-2 and TRBJ2-5; D is perhaps TRBD1 (5 bases). The CDR3 sequence is 15 residues long. Germline loops: CDR1 WSHSY, CDR2 SAAADI. V was cut by 6 bases and J by 4 bases, with 18 bases left in between.

The chain recombines TRBV11-2 with TRBJ1-1, with unresolved D. CDR3 size: 13 residues. Per the germline V gene, CDR1 is SGHAT and CDR2 is FQNNGV. V was trimmed by 3 bases and J by 2 bases, leaving 7 bases between them. The CDR3 is CASSFTDNTEAFF. The CDR3 DNA sequence: TGTGCCAGCAGCTTTACAGATAACACTGAAGCTTTCTTT.

V usage is TRBV9 and J usage is TRBJ1-5, with D hard to call. CDR3 length: 15 amino acids. Germline assignment: CDR1 SGDLS and CDR2 YYNGEE. Trimming shortened V by 0 bases and J by 2 bases, and 9 bases separated the two germline ends. CDR3 coding DNA: TGTGCCAGCAGCGTAGGGGCAGTAGGCAATCAGCCCCAGCATTTT. Residues: CASSVGAVGNQPQHF.

V gene TRBV7-9 combines with J gene TRBJ2-5; no reliable D call. This CDR3 is built from 14 residues. CDR1 and CDR2 from the germline V gene are SEHNR and FQNEAQ (reference sequence). Trimming took off 3 bases at V and 4 bases at J, with 12 bases between the two ends. The chain's CDR3 is CASSLKTFPETQYF. The CDR3 nucleotides are TGTGCCAGCAGCTTGAAAACCTTTCCAGAGACCCAGTACTTC.

The chain couples TRBV5-6 to TRBJ2-7; D unresolved. The CDR3 extends over 13 amino acids. Germline V gene sequence: CDR1 SGHDT, CDR2 YYEEEE. Between the trimmed V and J ends, which lost 0 bases and 3 bases, there was a span of 7 bases. DNA of the CDR3: TGTGCCAGCAGCTTGGGACTTCTCTACGAGCAGTACTTC. Protein product: CASSLGLLYEQYF.

V is TRBV5-1 and J is TRBJ2-7; either TRBD1 or TRBD2 may supply D (6 bases each). The CDR3 runs 15 residues. Trimming removed 4 bases at V and 0 bases at J, with 14 bases between. Germline CDR1 is SGHRS and CDR2 is YFSETQ. CDR3 sequence: CASSAGGGGSYEQYF. The CDR3 nucleotides read TGCGCCAGCAGCGCCGGTGGAGGGGGCTCCTACGAGCAGTACTTC.

This chain links TRBV7-8 with TRBJ2-1; 12 bases agree with TRBD2. The CDR3 contains 16 residues. V lost 5 bases to trimming and J lost 6 bases; unmatched junction nucleotides: 8. Germline V CDR1 and CDR2: SGHVS, FQNEAQ. CDR3 region: CASSPPTSGRGNEQFF. DNA for the CDR3: TGTGCCAGCAGCCCCCCGACTAGCGGGAGAGGCAATGAGCAGTTCTTC.

The chain links TRBV5-6 to TRBJ2-1; D might be TRBD2 (5 bases). V dropped 0 bases and J dropped 1 base, with 5 bases sitting between them. Germline V CDR1 and CDR2: SGHDT, YYEEEE. The CDR3 extends over 14 amino acids. The CDR3 region is CASSLGGSYNEQFF. The DNA for the CDR3 is TGTGCCAGCAGCTTGGGCGGGTCCTACAATGAGCAGTTCTTC.

The gene calls are TRBV7-8 and TRBJ2-2; 8 bases map to TRBD2. The CDR3 totals 14 residues. Germline V CDR1 and CDR2: SGHVS, FQNEAQ. V gave up 4 bases and J gave up 7 bases; unmatched junction bases: 5. The chain's CDR3 is CASSSGTSNGELFF. The CDR3 bases are TGTGCCAGCAGCTCCGGGACTAGTAACGGGGAGCTGTTTTTT.

This chain joins TRBV5-5 and TRBJ1-1; perhaps TRBD1 as D (6 bases). V lost 2 bases and J lost 2, with 7 bases in between. CDR1 and CDR2 (germline): SGHKS, YYEKEE (reference sequence). The CDR3 runs to 13 residues. The CDR3 DNA reads TGTGCCAGCAGCTTCAGGGGAAACACTGAAGCTTTCTTT. Translating it yields CASSFRGNTEAFF.

V gene TRBV11-1 combines with J gene TRBJ2-1; D is possibly TRBD2 (5 bases). The CDR3 is made up of 15 amino acids. Germline assignment: CDR1 SGHAT and CDR2 FQDESV (reference sequence). V gave up 5 bases and J gave up 5 bases, with 16 bases separating them. The CDR3 sequence: CASSREGPWDNEQFF. The CDR3, as DNA: TGTGCCAGCAGCCGAGAGGGCCCCTGGGACAATGAGCAGTTCTTC.

The chain is built from TRBV6-5 and TRBJ1-4, with D maybe TRBD1 (5 bases). The CDR3 runs 14 residues. V was cut by 0 bases and J by 8 bases, with 10 bases left in between. CDR1 and CDR2 from the germline V gene are MNHEY and SVGAGI. The DNA of the CDR3 is TGTGCCAGCAGTTACTCGTGGGACGGAGAAAAACTGTTTTTT. This codes for CASSYSWDGEKLFF.

V usage is TRBV9 and J usage is TRBJ2-3; either TRBD1 or TRBD2 may fit D (7 bases each). Trimming stripped 0 bases from V and 1 base from J, with 12 bases between. CDR1 and CDR2 (germline): SGDLS, YYNGEE. This CDR3 comprises 16 residues. The CDR3 reads CASSVGEGARTDTQYF. The CDR3 DNA is TGTGCCAGCAGCGTAGGGGAGGGGGCGCGCACAGATACGCAGTATTTT. Full variable domain (missing parts from reference TRBV9 and TRBJ2-3): DSGVTQTPKHLITATGQRVTLRCSPRSGDLSVYWYQQSLDQGLQFLIQYYNGEERAKGNILERFSAQQFPDLHSELNLSSLELGDSALYFCASSVGEGARTDTQYFGPGTRLTVL.

This chain connects TRBV9 to TRBJ2-4; D not certain. The germline gives CDR1 SGDLS, CDR2 YYNGEE. CDR3 length: 14 residues. Trimming cost V 0 bases and J 5 bases, with 9 bases left between them. The CDR3 reads CASSVELSQNIQYF. Here the CDR3 DNA reads TGTGCCAGCAGCGTAGAGCTGTCCCAAAACATTCAGTACTTC.

The chain uses TRBV6-5 and TRBJ2-3; the D is unclear. CDR1 and CDR2 (germline): MNHEY, SVGAGI. CDR3 size: 13 residues. V lost 2 bases, J lost 5 bases, and 8 bases lay in between. In DNA form, the CDR3 reads TGTGCCAGCAGTTACCGCAGTGTAGATACGCAGTATTTT. This gives the protein CASSYRSVDTQYF.

CDR3 nucleotides: TGTGCCAGTAGTATGGGACAGGGGTCCTCTAGCGGGAGCGATGGGGAGCTGTTTTTT. It encodes CASSMGQGSSSGSDGELFF. This sequence joins TRBV19 and TRBJ2-2; D might be TRBD1 or TRBD2, each matching 10 bases. Germline loops: CDR1 LNHDA, CDR2 SQIVND (reference sequence). With 3 bases removed from V and 8 bases from J, the gap between germline ends came to 28 bases. This CDR3 contains 19 residues.

The chain combines TRBV6-1 with TRBJ1-2; a weak D match, TRBD1 (6 bases). The CDR3 is 17 residues long. The V end was cut by 1 base, the J end by 3 bases, with 18 bases between. Germline V lookup: CDR1 MNHNS, CDR2 SASEGT. CDR3: CASSEDSLPGTHYGYTF. The CDR3 bases are TGTGCCAGCAGTGAAGATTCTTTACCGGGGACACACTATGGCTACACCTTC.

This clone was detected once. The chain is built from TRBV11-2 and TRBJ2-2; TRBD1 aligns across 10 bases. The CDR3 loop spans 16 amino acids. Germline-derived CDR1 and CDR2 are SGHAT and FQNNGV. Unmatched junction bases numbered 8, after V lost 6 bases and J lost 4 bases. The DNA of the CDR3 is TGTGCCAGCAGTTTGACAGGGGGCTTAAGCACCGGGGAGCTGTTTTTT. Encoded protein: CASSLTGGLSTGELFF.

V usage is TRBV7-9 and J usage is TRBJ1-2; tentative D call: TRBD1 (6 bases). Trimming stripped 5 bases from V and 4 bases from J, with 17 bases between. The CDR3 has 15 residues. Germline V gives CDR1 SEHNR, CDR2 FQNEAQ (reference sequence). CDR3 in amino acids: CASSTWTEASYGYTF. CDR3 nucleotide sequence: TGTGCCAGCAGCACCTGGACAGAAGCCTCCTATGGCTACACCTTC.

The V call is TRBV4-1, the J call TRBJ1-1; 7 positions match TRBD1. This CDR3 region has 17 residues. Unmatched junction bases numbered 10, after V lost 0 bases and J lost 3 bases. Germline lookup yields CDR1 MGHRA and CDR2 YSYEKL. In DNA, the CDR3 is TGCGCCAGCAGCCAAGAAGTAGAGACAGGGTGGGACACTGAAGCTTTCTTT. This codes for CASSQEVETGWDTEAFF.

This clone was observed a few times. This chain connects TRBV6-1 to TRBJ1-2; D gene unclear. Germline V lookup: CDR1 MNHNS, CDR2 SASEGT. Trimming took off 4 bases at V and 2 bases at J, with 11 bases between the two ends. The CDR3 is 14 residues long. The CDR3 loop is CASSAPQRNYGYTF. Here the CDR3 DNA reads TGTGCCAGCAGTGCCCCACAGAGGAACTATGGCTACACCTTC.

The rearrangement joins TRBV11-3 to TRBJ2-5; D is perhaps TRBD1 or TRBD2 (5 bases each). With 5 bases removed from V and 2 bases from J, the gap between germline ends came to 9 bases. The germline gives CDR1 SGHNT, CDR2 YENEEA. The CDR3 is 13 residues long. The CDR3 nucleotides read TGTGCCAGCAGCCGGGACGGGCAAGAGACCCAGTACTTC. This encodes CASSRDGQETQYF.

The V call is TRBV5-4, the J call TRBJ1-1; no clear D. Between the trimmed V and J ends, which lost 9 bases and 0 bases, there was a span of 12 bases. Germline loops: CDR1 SGHNT, CDR2 YYREEE (reference sequence). CDR3 length: 13 residues. The CDR3 DNA reads as TGTGCCACGGGAAGGTGGATGAACACTGAAGCTTTCTTT. Amino acid sequence: CATGRWMNTEAFF.

This chain uses TRBV19 with TRBJ2-7; TRBD2 matches 7 bases. V shed 3 bases, J shed 3 bases, and the junction held 11 bases outside the gene matches. The germline V gene encodes CDR1 LNHDA and CDR2 SQIVND (reference sequence). The CDR3 is 16 residues long. This CDR3 reads CASSISYPSGDYEQYF. CDR3 DNA: TGTGCCAGTAGTATTTCTTATCCTAGCGGAGACTACGAGCAGTACTTC.

This clone was detected a few times. The chain recombines TRBV7-2 with TRBJ2-7; no clear D. V was clipped by 7 bases and J by 2 bases, with 15 bases between them. The CDR3 runs 14 residues. CDR1 and CDR2 from the germline V gene are SGHTA and FQGNSA. The CDR3 reads CASTLTSAAYEQYF. The CDR3 coding sequence is TGTGCCAGCACCCTTACGAGTGCAGCCTACGAGCAGTACTTC.